A single sample gave rise to the 13 T cell receptor beta chains below, sequenced in a study of T cell changes during pregnancy in multiple sclerosis. TCRdb's table, derived via immunoSEQ multiplex PCR, lists solely in-frame clones and lacks some. The sample has fewer than 80,000 clones, approximately 93% seen once. This material consisted of CD4+ T cells from peripheral blood mononuclear cells, taken after pregnancy. The receptors come from a female donor with multiple sclerosis, enrolled in a pregnancy study.

The rearrangement links TRBV16 to TRBJ1-4, with unresolved D. CDR1 is KGHSY and CDR2 is FQNENV in the germline V gene. The CDR3 loop spans 12 amino acids. V dropped 5 bases and J dropped 8 bases, with 9 bases sitting between them. The DNA of the CDR3 is TGTGCCAGCAGCGCATACAGAGAAAAACTGTTTTTT. The encoded protein is CASSAYREKLFF.

The chain carries TRBV19 and TRBJ2-1; 7 bases map to TRBD1. The ends lost 9 bases at V and 4 bases at J; junction bases unmatched: 12. Germline V gene data show CDR1 as LNHDA and CDR2 as SQIVND (reference sequence). The CDR3 runs to 15 residues. CDR3 amino acids: CASSTGTAVYNEQFF. The CDR3 DNA sequence: TGTGCCAGCTCGACAGGGACAGCGGTTTACAATGAGCAGTTCTTC.

The J gene is TRBJ1-2, the V gene TRBV9; D not resolved. V shed 0 bases and J shed 3 bases, with 21 bases lying between them. CDR1 is SGDLS and CDR2 is YYNGEE in the germline V gene. The CDR3 covers 18 residues. This CDR3 reads CASSVGAVRRTRDYGYTF. The DNA of the CDR3 is TGTGCCAGCAGCGTAGGGGCGGTAAGACGGACGCGGGACTATGGCTACACCTTC. Looking up the rest from reference TRBV9 and TRBJ1-2 gives the full variable domain: DSGVTQTPKHLITATGQRVTLRCSPRSGDLSVYWYQQSLDQGLQFLIQYYNGEERAKGNILERFSAQQFPDLHSELNLSSLELGDSALYFCASSVGAVRRTRDYGYTFGSGTRLTVV.

The chain uses TRBV7-9 and TRBJ2-5, with 7 positions matching TRBD1. J gave up 4 bases and V 10 bases, and 6 bases lay outside the gene matches. The CDR3 is 12 residues long. Germline V gives CDR1 SEHNR, CDR2 FQNEAQ (reference sequence). CDR3 in DNA: TGTGCCAATTCACAGGGGACAGAGACCCAGTACTTC. The encoded protein is CANSQGTETQYF.

On this clone itself: A read error is likely, as this CDR3 ends without the conserved phenylalanine or tryptophan. The genes are TRBV5-1 and TRBJ1-1; the match to TRBD1 covers 7 bases. V lost 7 bases to trimming and J lost 6 bases; unmatched junction nucleotides: 6. This CDR3 has 12 residues. Germline V gene sequence: CDR1 SGHRS, CDR2 YFSETQ. CDR3 amino acids: CASRTTGSEAFL. DNA of the CDR3: TGCGCCAGCCGAACGACAGGGTCTGAAGCTTTCCTT.

This chain links TRBV2 with TRBJ2-2; possibly TRBD2 for D (6 bases). The CDR3 consists of 15 residues. The V gene's germline CDR1 is SNHLY and CDR2 FYNNEI. The V end was cut by 1 base, the J end by 4 bases, with 10 bases between. The CDR3 loop reads CASSEGLAPTGELFF. DNA for the CDR3: TGTGCCAGCAGTGAAGGCCTAGCGCCCACCGGGGAGCTGTTTTTT.

This clone was counted a single time. This chain connects TRBV19 to TRBJ2-2; possible D gene TRBD2, 6 bases. Germline lookup yields CDR1 LNHDA and CDR2 SQIVND (reference sequence). The CDR3 consists of 15 residues. Trimming pared 7 bases from V and 0 bases from J, leaving 12 bases between. The CDR3 DNA reads as TGTGCCAGTACCGCCGGGACTTCGAACACCGGGGAGCTGTTTTTT. Translating it yields CASTAGTSNTGELFF.

The V and J genes are TRBV7-6 and TRBJ2-2, with TRBD1 matching over 7 bases. Germline CDR1 reads SGHVS; CDR2 reads FNYEAQ. Trimming at V came to 4 bases and at J to 4 bases, leaving 6 bases not matched to a gene. This CDR3 is built from 15 residues. CDR3 region: CASSSRTGGTGELFF. The DNA for the CDR3 is TGTGCCAGCAGCTCCCGGACAGGTGGCACCGGGGAGCTGTTTTTT.

V and J are TRBV2 and TRBJ1-1, with 9 bases lining up with TRBD1. The CDR3 totals 16 residues. After removal of 7 bases from V and 4 bases from J, the junction contained 13 bases not matched to a gene. Germline CDR1 is SNHLY and CDR2 is FYNNEI. The CDR3 region has the DNA TGTGCCAGCATGGGTGACAGGGGGATTGGTGGCACTGAAGCTTTCTTT. The encoded protein is CASMGDRGIGGTEAFF.

This chain links TRBV7-6 with TRBJ2-7; 11 nucleotides match TRBD1. The CDR3 extends over 15 amino acids. The junction had 2 bases not matched to a gene; V was cut back by 0 bases and J by 4 bases. The germline CDR1 and CDR2 sequences are SGHVS and FNYEAQ. CDR3 sequence (DNA): TGTGCCAGCAGCTTAGCTCGGGACAGGGGGTACGAGCAGTACTTC. Amino acid sequence: CASSLARDRGYEQYF.

CDR3 in DNA: TGTGCCAGCAGTGAACTAGCGGGACTCCTCACTGGCTACACCTTC. Translation gives CASSELAGLLTGYTF. This chain joins TRBV6-1 and TRBJ1-2; possible D gene TRBD1, 5 bases. Germline assignment: CDR1 MNHNS and CDR2 SASEGT. With 2 bases removed from V and 7 bases from J, the gap between germline ends came to 17 bases. CDR3 length: 15 amino acids.

The J gene is TRBJ1-5, the V gene TRBV2; TRBD1 agrees at 9 bases. CDR3 length: 14 residues. The V and J ends lost 6 bases and 7 bases, in that order; junction bases with no gene match: 7. The germline gives CDR1 SNHLY, CDR2 FYNNEI. CDR3 nucleotide sequence: TGTGCCAGCAGGTTTAGGACAGGGGAACAGCCCCAGCATTTT. The encoded protein is CASRFRTGEQPQHF.

On this clone itself: An end of the junction differs from the germline gene, which may be a read error. Other DNA sequences from this sample encode an identical CDR3 as well. This sequence joins TRBV6-5 and TRBJ2-6; perhaps TRBD1 as D (5 bases). The CDR3 extends over 13 amino acids. Germline assignment: CDR1 MNHEY and CDR2 SVGAGI. The CDR3 sequence: CASSVSGANVLTF. The CDR3 nucleotides are TGTGCCAGCTCAGTCTCTGGGGCCAACGTCCTGACCTTC.